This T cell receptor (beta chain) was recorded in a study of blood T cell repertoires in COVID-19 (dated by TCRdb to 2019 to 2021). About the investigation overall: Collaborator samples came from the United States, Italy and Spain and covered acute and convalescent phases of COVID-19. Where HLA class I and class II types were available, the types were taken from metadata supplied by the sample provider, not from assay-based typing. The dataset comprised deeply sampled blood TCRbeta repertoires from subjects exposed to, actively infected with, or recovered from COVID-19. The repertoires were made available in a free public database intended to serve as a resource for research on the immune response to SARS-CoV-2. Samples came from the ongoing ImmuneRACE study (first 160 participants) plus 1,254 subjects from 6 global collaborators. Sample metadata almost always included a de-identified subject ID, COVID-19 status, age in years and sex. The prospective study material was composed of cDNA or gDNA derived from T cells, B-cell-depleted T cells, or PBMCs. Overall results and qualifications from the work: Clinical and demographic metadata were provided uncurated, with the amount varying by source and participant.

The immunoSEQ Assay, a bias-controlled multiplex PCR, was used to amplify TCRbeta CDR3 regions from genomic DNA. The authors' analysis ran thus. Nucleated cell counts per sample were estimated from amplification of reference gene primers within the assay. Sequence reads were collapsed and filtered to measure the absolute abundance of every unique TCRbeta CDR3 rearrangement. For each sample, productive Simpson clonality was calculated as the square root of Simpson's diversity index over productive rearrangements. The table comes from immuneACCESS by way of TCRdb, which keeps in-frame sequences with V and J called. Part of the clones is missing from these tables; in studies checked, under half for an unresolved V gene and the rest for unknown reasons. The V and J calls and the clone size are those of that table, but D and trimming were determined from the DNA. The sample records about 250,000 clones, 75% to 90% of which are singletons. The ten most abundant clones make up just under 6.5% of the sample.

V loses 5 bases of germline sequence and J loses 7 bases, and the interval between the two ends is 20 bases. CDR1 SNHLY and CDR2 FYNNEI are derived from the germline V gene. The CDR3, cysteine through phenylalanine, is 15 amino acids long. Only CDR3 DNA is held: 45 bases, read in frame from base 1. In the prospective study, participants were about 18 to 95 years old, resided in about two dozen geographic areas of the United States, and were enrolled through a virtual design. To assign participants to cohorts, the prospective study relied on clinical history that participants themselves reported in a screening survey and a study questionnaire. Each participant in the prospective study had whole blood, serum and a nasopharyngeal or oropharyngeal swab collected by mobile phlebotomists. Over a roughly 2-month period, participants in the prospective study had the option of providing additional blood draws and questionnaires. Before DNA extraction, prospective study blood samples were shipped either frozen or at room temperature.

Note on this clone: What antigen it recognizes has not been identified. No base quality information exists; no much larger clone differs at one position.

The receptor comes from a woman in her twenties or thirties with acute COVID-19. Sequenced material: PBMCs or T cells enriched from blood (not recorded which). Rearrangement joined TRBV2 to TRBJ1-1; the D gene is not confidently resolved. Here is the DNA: TGTGCCAGCAGTAAGACAACGAACAGAGCCCTTGAAGCTTTCTTT. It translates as CASSKTTNRALEAFF.